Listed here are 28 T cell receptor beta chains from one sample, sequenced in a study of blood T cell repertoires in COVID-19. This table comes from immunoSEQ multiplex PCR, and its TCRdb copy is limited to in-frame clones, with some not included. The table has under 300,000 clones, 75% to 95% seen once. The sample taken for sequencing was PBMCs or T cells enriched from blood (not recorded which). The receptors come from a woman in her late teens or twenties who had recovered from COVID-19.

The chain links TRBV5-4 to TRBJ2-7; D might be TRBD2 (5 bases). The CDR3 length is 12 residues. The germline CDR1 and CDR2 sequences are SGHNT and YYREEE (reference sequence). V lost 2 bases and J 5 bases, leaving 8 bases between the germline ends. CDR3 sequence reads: CASSLIGNEQYF. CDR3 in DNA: TGTGCCAGCAGCTTAATCGGGAACGAGCAGTACTTC.

This CDR3 is CASSLFPRNTEAFF. CDR3 coding DNA: TGTGCCAGCAGCTTATTCCCCCGGAACACTGAAGCTTTCTTT. The V and J genes are TRBV7-3 and TRBJ1-1; D unresolved. The ends were cut back, 2 bases at V and 1 base at J, with 8 bases in the middle. The CDR3 runs 14 residues. Germline CDR1 is SGHTA and CDR2 is FQGTGA.

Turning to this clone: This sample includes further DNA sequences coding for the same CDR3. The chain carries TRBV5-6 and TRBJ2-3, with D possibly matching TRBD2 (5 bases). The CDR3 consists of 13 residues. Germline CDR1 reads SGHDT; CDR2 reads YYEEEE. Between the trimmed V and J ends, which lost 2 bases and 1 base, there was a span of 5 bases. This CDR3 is CASSFSGTDTQYF. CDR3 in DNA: TGTGCCAGCAGCTTTAGCGGCACAGATACGCAGTATTTT.

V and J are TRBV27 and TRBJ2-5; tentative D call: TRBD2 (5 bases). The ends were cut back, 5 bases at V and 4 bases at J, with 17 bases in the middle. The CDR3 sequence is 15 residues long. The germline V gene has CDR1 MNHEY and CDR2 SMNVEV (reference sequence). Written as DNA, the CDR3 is TGTGCCAGCAGTCTCCTCCGGGATACCTCAGAGACCCAGTACTTC. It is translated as CASSLLRDTSETQYF.

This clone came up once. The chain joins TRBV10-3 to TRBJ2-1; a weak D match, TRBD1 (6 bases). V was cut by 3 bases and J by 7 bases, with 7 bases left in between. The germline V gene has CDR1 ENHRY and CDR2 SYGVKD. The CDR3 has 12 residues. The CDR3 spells CAISDRGNEQFF. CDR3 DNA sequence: TGTGCCATCAGTGACAGGGGTAATGAGCAGTTCTTC.

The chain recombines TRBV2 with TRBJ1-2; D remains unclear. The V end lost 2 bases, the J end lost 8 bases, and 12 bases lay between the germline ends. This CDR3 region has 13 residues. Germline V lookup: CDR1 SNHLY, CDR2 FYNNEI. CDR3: CASSEKVTGGYTF. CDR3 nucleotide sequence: TGTGCCAGCAGTGAAAAGGTCACGGGGGGCTACACCTTC.

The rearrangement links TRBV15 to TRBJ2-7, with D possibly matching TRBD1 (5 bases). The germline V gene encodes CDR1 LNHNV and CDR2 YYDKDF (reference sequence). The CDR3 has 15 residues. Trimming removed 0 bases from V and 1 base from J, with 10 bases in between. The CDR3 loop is CATSRDSGPSYEQYF. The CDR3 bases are TGTGCCACCAGCAGAGATTCAGGGCCTTCCTACGAGCAGTACTTC.

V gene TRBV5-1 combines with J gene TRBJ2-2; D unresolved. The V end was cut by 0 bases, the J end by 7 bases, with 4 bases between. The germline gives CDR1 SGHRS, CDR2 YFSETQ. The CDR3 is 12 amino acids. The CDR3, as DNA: TGCGCCAGCAGCTTGGATTACGGGGAGCTGTTTTTT. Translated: CASSLDYGELFF. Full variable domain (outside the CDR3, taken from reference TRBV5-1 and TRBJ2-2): KAGVTQTPRYLIKTRGQQVTLSCSPISGHRSVSWYQQTPGQGLQFLFEYFSETQRNKGNFPGRFSGRQFSNSRSEMNVSTLELGDSALYLCASSLDYGELFFGEGSRLTVL.

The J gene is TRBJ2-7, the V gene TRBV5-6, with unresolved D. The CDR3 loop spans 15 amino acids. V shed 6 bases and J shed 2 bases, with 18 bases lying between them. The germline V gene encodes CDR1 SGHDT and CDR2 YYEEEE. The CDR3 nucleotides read TGTGCCAGCACCCTAGGCCCTACCCCCACCTACGAGCAGTACTTC. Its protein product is CASTLGPTPTYEQYF.

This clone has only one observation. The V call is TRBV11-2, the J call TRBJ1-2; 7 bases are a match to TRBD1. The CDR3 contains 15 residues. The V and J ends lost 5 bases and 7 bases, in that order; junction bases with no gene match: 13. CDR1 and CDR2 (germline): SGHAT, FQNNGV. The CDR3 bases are TGTGCCAGCAGCCCCGGACAGGCCCGCGTTTCTGGCTACACCTTC. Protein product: CASSPGQARVSGYTF.

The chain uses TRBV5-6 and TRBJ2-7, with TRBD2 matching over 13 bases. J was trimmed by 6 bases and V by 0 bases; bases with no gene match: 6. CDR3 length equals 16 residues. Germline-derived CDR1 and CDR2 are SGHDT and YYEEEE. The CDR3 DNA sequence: TGTGCCAGCAGCTTGGCGGCGGGACTAGCGGGATCCGAGCAGTACTTC. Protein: CASSLAAGLAGSEQYF.

The CDR3 region has the DNA TGTGCCAGCAGCTTCTCGACTAGCGGGAGTGATGAGCAGTTCTTC. Protein product: CASSFSTSGSDEQFF. The rearrangement uses TRBV11-3 and TRBJ2-1, with TRBD2 matching 12 bases. The CDR3 loop spans 15 amino acids. Germline V gene lookup returns CDR1 SGHNT and CDR2 YENEEA. With 3 bases clipped from V and 8 bases from J, the junction kept 5 bases outside the gene matches.

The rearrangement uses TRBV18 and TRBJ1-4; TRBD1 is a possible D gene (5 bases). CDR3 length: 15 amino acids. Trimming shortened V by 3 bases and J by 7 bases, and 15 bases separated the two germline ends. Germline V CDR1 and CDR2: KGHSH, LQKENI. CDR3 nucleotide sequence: TGTGCCAGCTCACCGATCCAGGGCGTAGGTGAAAAACTGTTTTTT. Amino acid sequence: CASSPIQGVGEKLFF.

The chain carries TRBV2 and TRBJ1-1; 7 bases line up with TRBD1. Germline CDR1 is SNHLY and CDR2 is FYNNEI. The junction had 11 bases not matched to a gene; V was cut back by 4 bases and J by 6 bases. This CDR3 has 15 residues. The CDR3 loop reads CASSVSGGGGSEAFF. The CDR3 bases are TGTGCCAGCAGTGTCTCAGGGGGTGGGGGCTCTGAAGCTTTCTTT.

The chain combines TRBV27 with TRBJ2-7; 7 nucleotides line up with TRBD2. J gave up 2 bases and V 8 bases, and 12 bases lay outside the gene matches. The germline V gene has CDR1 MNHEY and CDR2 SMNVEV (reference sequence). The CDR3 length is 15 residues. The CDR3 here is CASSRGGDGTYEQYF. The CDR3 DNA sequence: TGTGCCAGCTCGAGGGGAGGGGATGGAACCTACGAGCAGTACTTC.

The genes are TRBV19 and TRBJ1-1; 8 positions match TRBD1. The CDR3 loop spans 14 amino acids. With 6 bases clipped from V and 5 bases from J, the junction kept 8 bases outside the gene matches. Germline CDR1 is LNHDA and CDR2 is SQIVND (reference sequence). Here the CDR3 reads CASRAAGGGTEAFF. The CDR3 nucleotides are TGTGCCAGTAGGGCCGCAGGGGGCGGGACTGAAGCTTTCTTT.

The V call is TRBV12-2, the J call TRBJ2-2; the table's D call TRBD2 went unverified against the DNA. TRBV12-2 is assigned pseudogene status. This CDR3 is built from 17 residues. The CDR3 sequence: CASRPRVLPANTGELFF. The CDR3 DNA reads TGTGCAAGTCGCCCCCGGGTCCTACCGGCCAACACCGGGGAGCTGTTTTTT.

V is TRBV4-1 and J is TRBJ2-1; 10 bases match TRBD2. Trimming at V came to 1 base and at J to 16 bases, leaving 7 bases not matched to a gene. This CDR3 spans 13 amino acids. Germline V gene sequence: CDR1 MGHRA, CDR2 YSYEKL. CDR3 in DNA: TGCGCCAGCAGCCAAGTGGGGATAGCGGGAGGTTTCTTC. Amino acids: CASSQVGIAGGFF.

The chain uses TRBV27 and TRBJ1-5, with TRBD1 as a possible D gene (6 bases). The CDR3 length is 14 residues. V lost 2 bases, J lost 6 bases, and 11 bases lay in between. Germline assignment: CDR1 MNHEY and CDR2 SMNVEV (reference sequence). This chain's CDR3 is CASSLQGLGQPQHF. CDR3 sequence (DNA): TGTGCCAGCAGTTTACAGGGGTTGGGTCAGCCCCAGCATTTT.

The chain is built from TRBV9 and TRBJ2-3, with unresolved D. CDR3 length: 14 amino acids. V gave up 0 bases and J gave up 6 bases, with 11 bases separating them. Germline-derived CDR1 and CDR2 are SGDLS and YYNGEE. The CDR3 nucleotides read TGTGCCAGCAGCGTAGTCGACCTGAGGGATACGCAGTATTTT. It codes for CASSVVDLRDTQYF.

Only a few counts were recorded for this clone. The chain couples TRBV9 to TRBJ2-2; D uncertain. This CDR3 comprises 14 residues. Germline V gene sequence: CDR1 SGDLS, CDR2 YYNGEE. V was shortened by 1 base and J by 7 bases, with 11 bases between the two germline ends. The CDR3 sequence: CASSVLGPSGELFF. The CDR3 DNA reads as TGTGCCAGCAGCGTATTGGGCCCGAGCGGGGAGCTGTTTTTT.

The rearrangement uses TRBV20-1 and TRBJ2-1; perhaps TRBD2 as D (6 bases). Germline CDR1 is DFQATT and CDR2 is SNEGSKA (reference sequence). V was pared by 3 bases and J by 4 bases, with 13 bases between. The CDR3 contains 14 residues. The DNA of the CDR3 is TGCAGTGCTAGTGACCTCGGGGGTTACAATGAGCAGTTCTTC. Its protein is CSASDLGGYNEQFF.

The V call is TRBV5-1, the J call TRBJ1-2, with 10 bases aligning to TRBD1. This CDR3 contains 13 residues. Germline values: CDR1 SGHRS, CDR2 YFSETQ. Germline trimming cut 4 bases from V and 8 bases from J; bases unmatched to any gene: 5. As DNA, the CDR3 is TGCGCCAGCAGCCCGGGGACAGGGGAGGGCTACACCTTC. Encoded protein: CASSPGTGEGYTF.

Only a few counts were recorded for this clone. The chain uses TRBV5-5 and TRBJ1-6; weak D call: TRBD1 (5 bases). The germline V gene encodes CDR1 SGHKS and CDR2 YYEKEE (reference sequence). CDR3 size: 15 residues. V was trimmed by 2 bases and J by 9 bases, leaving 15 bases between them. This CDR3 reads CASSFQGDLSSPLHF. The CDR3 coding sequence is TGTGCCAGCAGCTTTCAAGGGGACTTGTCTTCACCCCTCCACTTT.

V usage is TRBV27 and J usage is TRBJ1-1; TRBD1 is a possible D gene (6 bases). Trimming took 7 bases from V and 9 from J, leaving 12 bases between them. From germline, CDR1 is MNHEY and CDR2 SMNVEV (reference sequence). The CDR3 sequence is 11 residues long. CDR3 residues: CASKGGVQAFF. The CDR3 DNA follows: TGTGCCAGCAAGGGGGGGGTACAAGCTTTCTTT.

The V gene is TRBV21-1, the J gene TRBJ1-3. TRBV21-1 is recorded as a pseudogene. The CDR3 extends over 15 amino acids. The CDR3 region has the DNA TGTGCCAGCAGCAATCTCGGGAAGGAAGGTGTGACCATATATTTT. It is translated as CASSNLGKEGVTIYF.

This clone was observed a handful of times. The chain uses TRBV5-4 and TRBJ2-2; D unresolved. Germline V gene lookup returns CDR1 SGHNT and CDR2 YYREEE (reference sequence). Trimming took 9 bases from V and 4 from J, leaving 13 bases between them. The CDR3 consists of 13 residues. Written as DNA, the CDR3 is TGTGCCAAGACAACAGAGACCACCGGGGAGCTGTTTTTT. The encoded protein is CAKTTETTGELFF.

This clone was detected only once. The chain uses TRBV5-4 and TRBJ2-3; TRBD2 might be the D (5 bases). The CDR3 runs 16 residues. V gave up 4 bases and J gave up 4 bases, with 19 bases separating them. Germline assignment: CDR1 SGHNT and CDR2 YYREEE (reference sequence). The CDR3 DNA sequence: TGTGCCAGCAGCGCAGCAACTTCCCCCGGGGCAGATACGCAGTATTTT. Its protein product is CASSAATSPGADTQYF. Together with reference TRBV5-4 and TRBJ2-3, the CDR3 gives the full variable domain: ETGVTQSPTHLIKTRGQQVTLRCSSQSGHNTVSWYQQALGQGPQFIFQYYREEENGRGNFPPRFSGLQFPNYSSELNVNALELDDSALYLCASSAATSPGADTQYFGPGTRLTVL.